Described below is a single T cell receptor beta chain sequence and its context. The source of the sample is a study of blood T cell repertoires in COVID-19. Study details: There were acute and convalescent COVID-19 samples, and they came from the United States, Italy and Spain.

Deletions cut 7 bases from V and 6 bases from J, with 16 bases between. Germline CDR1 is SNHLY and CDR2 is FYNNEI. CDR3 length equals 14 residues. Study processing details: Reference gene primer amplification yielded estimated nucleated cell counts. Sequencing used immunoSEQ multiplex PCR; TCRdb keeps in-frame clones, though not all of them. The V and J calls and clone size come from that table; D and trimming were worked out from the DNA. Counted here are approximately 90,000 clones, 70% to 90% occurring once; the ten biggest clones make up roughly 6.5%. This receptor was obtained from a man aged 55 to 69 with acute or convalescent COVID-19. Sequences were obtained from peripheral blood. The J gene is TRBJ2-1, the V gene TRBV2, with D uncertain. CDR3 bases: TGTGCCAGCACTAACAGCCAGTTGCGCAATGAGCAGTTCTTC. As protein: CASTNSQLRNEQFF.